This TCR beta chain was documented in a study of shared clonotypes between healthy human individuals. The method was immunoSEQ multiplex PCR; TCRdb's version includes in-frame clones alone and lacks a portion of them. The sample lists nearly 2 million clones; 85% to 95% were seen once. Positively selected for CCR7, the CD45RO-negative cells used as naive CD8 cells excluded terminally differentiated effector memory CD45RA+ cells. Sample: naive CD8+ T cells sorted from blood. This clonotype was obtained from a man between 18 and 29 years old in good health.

CDR3 loop: CASSHAAEVFF. The DNA of the CDR3 is TGTGCCAGCAGCCACGCCGCAGAGGTGTTTTTT. The V call is TRBV11-2, the J call TRBJ1-4; D is uncertain. The CDR3 is made up of 11 amino acids. Per germline, CDR1 SGHAT and CDR2 FQNNGV. The germline V and J ends were trimmed by 5 bases and 15 bases, with 13 bases remaining between them.